This T cell receptor beta chain was captured by sequencing in a study of CD8 T cells in Susac syndrome. Germline V CDR1 and CDR2: LNHDA, SQIVND (reference sequence). CDR3 length: 14 amino acids. The germline V and J ends were trimmed by 4 bases and 2 bases, with 11 bases remaining between them. RNA totalling about 0.45 to 1 ug underwent reverse transcription with random hexamers. TCRdb analysed the immunoSEQ multiplex PCR reads with MiXCR anew, one entry per CDR3 protein. The repertoire has about 160,000 distinct CDR3 sequences, around 94% of them found once; the top ten carry about 0.094%. The sequenced material came from CD4+ T cells from PBMCs. The chain uses TRBV19 and TRBJ1-1, with D possibly being TRBD1 (6 bases). The receptor was derived from a human donor with multiple sclerosis. In nucleotides, the CDR3 is TGTGCCAGTAGTAAGGGGGTCAGTAACACTGAAGCTTTCTTT. Amino acids: CASSKGVSNTEAFF.